The 27 T cell receptor beta chains below were found in one sample sequenced in a study of post-analysis software for immune sequencing data. Study findings and constraints: About 5 TRBV segments appeared more often in patients than in controls, and TRBV5-6, TRBV5-1 and TRBV20-1 were among these.

These receptors are not linked to any known antigen. Researchers reported that TCR beta cDNA libraries carried unique molecular identifiers. Via MiXCR, TCRdb re-called the PCR reads, giving one row per CDR3 protein. Of roughly 620,000 distinct CDR3 sequences listed, 44% are singletons. Specimen: blood. Receptors originate from a girl aged 5 to 17 with multiple sclerosis.

The V and J genes are TRBV4-2 and TRBJ2-7; D is unclear. Trimming removed 3 bases from V and 4 bases from J, with 10 bases in between. The CDR3 contains 13 residues. Germline V gives CDR1 LGHNA, CDR2 YNFKEQ. The CDR3 DNA sequence: TGTGCCAGCAGCCAGGGCAGGTCTTACGAGCAGTACTTC. It translates to CASSQGRSYEQYF.

The chain uses TRBV24-1 and TRBJ2-3; tentatively, D is TRBD2 (6 bases). The CDR3 covers 15 residues. Per the germline V gene, CDR1 is KGHDR and CDR2 is SFDVKD. The V end was cut by 1 base, the J end by 3 bases, with 10 bases between. The CDR3 sequence is CATSDFGGTTDTQYF. The CDR3 DNA reads TGTGCCACCAGTGATTTCGGGGGAACGACAGATACGCAGTATTTT.

V usage is TRBV15 and J usage is TRBJ2-1; D gene unclear. The CDR3 totals 13 residues. V gave up 0 bases and J gave up 4 bases, with 4 bases separating them. Germline values: CDR1 LNHNV, CDR2 YYDKDF (reference sequence). CDR3 protein: CATSRDQYNEQFF. CDR3 DNA sequence: TGTGCCACCAGCAGAGATCAGTACAATGAGCAGTTCTTC.

This clonotype came up once. The genes are TRBV20-1 and TRBJ1-1, with D uncertain. The CDR3 has 11 residues. The V end lost 2 bases, the J end lost 10 bases, and 11 bases lay between the germline ends. Germline CDR1 reads DFQATT; CDR2 reads SNEGSKA (reference sequence). The CDR3 DNA sequence: TGCAGTGCTAGACCTGAGGTACGAGCTTTCTTT. It is translated as CSARPEVRAFF.

There are a few counts of this clonotype. The chain joins TRBV20-1 to TRBJ1-2; D may be TRBD1 (5 bases). This CDR3 contains 12 residues. V was cut by 6 bases and J by 3 bases, with 11 bases left in between. Germline V CDR1 and CDR2: DFQATT, SNEGSKA (reference sequence). CDR3 DNA sequence: TGCAGTGCGAAGGGGTTAGACTATGGCTACACCTTC. Its protein is CSAKGLDYGYTF.

This clonotype was observed many times. The chain links TRBV4-1 to TRBJ2-4, with 7 positions matching TRBD2. This CDR3 has 17 residues. V gave up 0 bases and J gave up 0 bases; unmatched junction bases: 5. CDR1 is MGHRA and CDR2 is YSYEKL in the germline V gene. CDR3 sequence (DNA): TGCGCCAGCAGCCAAGAACAGACTAGCAAAGCCAAAAACATTCAGTACTTC. Translation gives CASSQEQTSKAKNIQYF.

In its sample, this clonotype was seen a few times. The chain combines TRBV20-1 with TRBJ1-2; no reliable D call. Germline V CDR1 and CDR2: DFQATT, SNEGSKA (reference sequence). The CDR3 is 13 residues long. Deletions cut 0 bases from V and 3 bases from J, with 8 bases between. CDR3 DNA: TGCAGTGCTAGAGATCGCACAGACTATGGCTACACCTTC. This translates into CSARDRTDYGYTF.

In this sample, this clonotype turned up once. The J gene is TRBJ2-1, the V gene TRBV9; the D gene is possibly TRBD1 (6 bases). Germline V gene data show CDR1 as SGDLS and CDR2 as YYNGEE. The CDR3 is 17 amino acids. V shed 0 bases and J shed 2 bases, with 15 bases lying between them. Here the CDR3 reads CASSVGLGQGTYNEQFF. The CDR3 region has the DNA TGTGCCAGCAGCGTAGGGTTGGGGCAGGGGACCTACAATGAGCAGTTCTTC.

This clonotype was counted a few times. This chain links TRBV12-3 or TRBV12-4 with TRBJ1-2; no clear D. Between the trimmed V and J ends, which lost 3 bases and 5 bases, there was a span of 13 bases. This CDR3 is 14 amino acids long. The CDR3 region is CASSLMGGEYGYTF. The CDR3 nucleotides are TGTGCCAGCAGTTTGATGGGAGGAGAATATGGCTACACCTTC.

This clonotype came up a few times. The gene calls are TRBV3-1 and TRBJ1-5, with unresolved D. The CDR3 contains 14 residues. Germline V gives CDR1 LGHDT, CDR2 YNNKEL (reference sequence). Trimming removed 6 bases at V and 2 bases at J, with 11 bases between. The CDR3 sequence is CASSHRGRNQPQHF. The CDR3 nucleotides are TGTGCCAGCAGTCACCGAGGGCGCAATCAGCCCCAGCATTTT.

This clonotype was observed a handful of times. The J gene is TRBJ2-3, the V gene TRBV30; no clear D gene. Trimming pared 1 base from V and 4 bases from J, leaving 6 bases between. Germline loops: CDR1 GTSNPN, CDR2 SVGIG (reference sequence). The CDR3 is 12 amino acids. The CDR3 DNA reads as TGTGCCTGGAGTGAAGACCCAGATACGCAGTATTTT. This gives the protein CAWSEDPDTQYF.

Ten or more counts support this clonotype. The chain recombines TRBV5-6 with TRBJ2-7; TRBD1 is a possible D gene (5 bases). V dropped 1 base and J dropped 2 bases, with 10 bases sitting between them. This CDR3 is 14 amino acids long. Germline CDR1 and CDR2: SGHDT and YYEEEE. The CDR3, as DNA: TGTGCCAGCAGCTTGCCGACAGCCGCCTACGAGCAGTACTTC. It specifies CASSLPTAAYEQYF.

The rearrangement links TRBV7-2 to TRBJ2-7; 12 bases align to TRBD2. Germline CDR1 SGHTA, CDR2 FQGNSA. J was trimmed by 4 bases and V by 4 bases; bases with no gene match: 5. The CDR3 runs to 15 residues. The CDR3 spells CASSSSSGGAYEQYF. In DNA, the CDR3 is TGTGCCAGCAGCTCCTCTAGCGGGGGGGCGTACGAGCAGTACTTC.

The V and J genes are TRBV20-1 and TRBJ2-2, with TRBD1 identical over 7 bases. V lost 6 bases to trimming and J lost 6 bases; unmatched junction nucleotides: 13. CDR3 length equals 15 residues. The germline V gene encodes CDR1 DFQATT and CDR2 SNEGSKA (reference sequence). The CDR3 sequence is CSASGAQGTSGELFF. DNA for the CDR3: TGCAGTGCCTCCGGGGCACAGGGGACCTCCGGGGAGCTGTTTTTT.

This chain uses TRBV29-1 with TRBJ2-1; no reliable D call. Trimming removed 6 bases at V and 0 bases at J, with 15 bases between. This CDR3 region has 15 residues. Germline V CDR1 and CDR2: SQVTM, ANQGSEA. CDR3 residues: CSVSNPLSSYNEQFF. Here the CDR3 DNA reads TGCAGCGTCAGTAACCCGCTTAGCTCCTACAATGAGCAGTTCTTC.

The sample holds one count of this clonotype. This rearrangement joins TRBV13 to TRBJ2-7, with D unresolved. Between the trimmed V and J ends, which lost 0 bases and 5 bases, there was a span of 14 bases. Germline loops: CDR1 PRHDT, CDR2 FYEKMQ (reference sequence). The CDR3 extends over 15 amino acids. The CDR3 bases are TGTGCCAGCAGCTTAGGAGGACCGTGGGTAAACGAGCAGTACTTC. This translates into CASSLGGPWVNEQYF.

The chain combines TRBV7-9 with TRBJ2-5, with D uncertain. V lost 5 bases to trimming and J lost 5 bases, with 12 bases between them. CDR1 SEHNR and CDR2 FQNEAQ come from the germline V gene (reference sequence). This CDR3 has 13 amino acids. CDR3 in amino acids: CASSPRPSETQYF. DNA of the CDR3: TGTGCCAGCAGCCCGAGGCCCTCGGAGACCCAGTACTTC.

In its sample, this clonotype was seen a few times. V is TRBV28 and J is TRBJ1-1; TRBD1 matches at 8 bases. Germline CDR1 and CDR2: MDHEN and SYDVKM. The CDR3 totals 15 residues. The V and J ends lost 5 bases and 2 bases, in that order; junction bases with no gene match: 7. This chain's CDR3 is CASSPGGAGNTEAFF. The DNA for the CDR3 is TGTGCCAGCAGTCCAGGGGGCGCGGGAAACACTGAAGCTTTCTTT. Looking up the rest from reference TRBV28 and TRBJ1-1 gives the full variable domain: DVKVTQSSRYLVKRTGEKVFLECVQDMDHENMFWYRQDPGLGLRLIYFSYDVKMKEKGDIPEGYSVSREKKERFSLILESASTNQTSMYLCASSPGGAGNTEAFFGQGTRLTVV.

The J gene is TRBJ1-5, the V gene TRBV27; the match to TRBD1 covers 7 bases. The CDR3 is 14 residues long. The V segment lost 3 bases and the J segment 6 bases; nucleotides outside the gene matches: 5. Per germline, CDR1 MNHEY and CDR2 SMNVEV (reference sequence). The CDR3, as DNA: TGTGCCAGCAGTTTGACAGGGAAGGGTCAGCCCCAGCATTTT. As protein: CASSLTGKGQPQHF.

This clonotype appeared a few times. The V and J genes are TRBV12-3 or TRBV12-4 and TRBJ2-5; D is possibly TRBD1 (6 bases). CDR3 length: 13 residues. The V and J ends lost 4 bases and 5 bases respectively, with 11 bases between them. CDR3 in DNA: TGTGCCAGCAGTTACTCAGACAGGGAGACCCAGTACTTC. It encodes CASSYSDRETQYF.

This clonotype was observed a handful of times. The chain carries TRBV29-1 and TRBJ2-5; D is tentatively TRBD1 or TRBD2 (6 bases each). There are 14 residues in the CDR3. V lost 6 bases and J lost 4, with 18 bases in between. Germline CDR1 SQVTM, CDR2 ANQGSEA. The chain's CDR3 is CSVLLGGPTETQYF. The CDR3 DNA sequence: TGCAGCGTCCTGTTGGGGGGCCCGACAGAGACCCAGTACTTC.

This clonotype has only one observation. The V call is TRBV28, the J call TRBJ1-2; 8 nucleotides line up with TRBD1. CDR1 and CDR2 from the germline V gene are MDHEN and SYDVKM. J lost 6 bases, V lost 3 bases, and 9 bases had no gene match. The CDR3 runs to 15 residues. CDR3 nucleotides: TGTGCCAGCAGTTTTGCATCAGGGGGCGCGAATGGCTACACCTTC. Translating it yields CASSFASGGANGYTF.

This clonotype was observed a few times. This chain uses TRBV29-1 with TRBJ2-1; the match to TRBD2 covers 9 bases. The CDR3 sequence is 13 residues long. V shed 5 bases and J 10 bases; nucleotides not matched to a gene: 9. Germline CDR1 SQVTM, CDR2 ANQGSEA. CDR3 protein: CSVRSGGFGEQFF. The CDR3 DNA follows: TGCAGCGTTCGAAGCGGGGGGTTCGGGGAGCAGTTCTTC.

V gene TRBV12-3 or TRBV12-4 combines with J gene TRBJ2-7, with D possibly being TRBD2 (6 bases). Trimming cost V 6 bases and J 3 bases, with 15 bases left between them. CDR3 length equals 14 residues. This chain's CDR3 is CASSSLSGDYEQYF. The DNA of the CDR3 is TGTGCCAGCAGCAGCCTTAGCGGTGACTACGAGCAGTACTTC.

The gene calls are TRBV7-9 and TRBJ1-2; 8 bases agree with TRBD1. Germline V gene data show CDR1 as SEHNR and CDR2 as FQNEAQ (reference sequence). The CDR3 is 15 residues long. With 3 bases clipped from V and 7 bases from J, the junction kept 10 bases outside the gene matches. The CDR3 region is CASSFPGQGKFGYTF. CDR3 bases: TGTGCCAGCAGCTTTCCAGGACAGGGCAAATTTGGCTACACCTTC.

This clonotype turned up a few times. The chain is built from TRBV5-1 and TRBJ2-3; the D is unclear. Looked up from germline, CDR1 is SGHRS and CDR2 is YFSETQ. The CDR3 sequence is 12 residues long. Trimming shortened V by 5 bases and J by 2 bases, and 6 bases separated the two germline ends. The CDR3 here is CASSLPTDTQYF. CDR3 DNA: TGCGCCAGCAGTTTGCCCACAGATACGCAGTATTTT.

The table lists this clonotype with a few counts. This rearrangement joins TRBV4-1 to TRBJ1-1; the D gene is possibly TRBD1 (5 bases). Trimming took 4 bases from V and 1 from J, leaving 13 bases between them. The CDR3 runs to 15 residues. The V gene's germline CDR1 is MGHRA and CDR2 YSYEKL. DNA of the CDR3: TGCGCCAGCAGCCCGCAAGGGGTGAAGAACACTGAAGCTTTCTTT. Amino acid sequence: CASSPQGVKNTEAFF.